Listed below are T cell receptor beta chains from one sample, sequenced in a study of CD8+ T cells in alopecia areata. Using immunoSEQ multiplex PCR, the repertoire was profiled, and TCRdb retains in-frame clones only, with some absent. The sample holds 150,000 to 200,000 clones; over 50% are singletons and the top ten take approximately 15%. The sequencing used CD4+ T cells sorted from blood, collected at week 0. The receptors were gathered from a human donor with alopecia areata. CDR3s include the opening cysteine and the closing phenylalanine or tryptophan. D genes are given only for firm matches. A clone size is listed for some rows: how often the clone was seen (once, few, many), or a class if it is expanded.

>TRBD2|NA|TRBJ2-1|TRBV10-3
CAIRTSGANEQFF
TGTGCCATCAGGACTAGCGGGGCAAATGAGCAGTTCTTC
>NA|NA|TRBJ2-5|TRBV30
CAWSVFPGSETQYF
TGTGCCTGGAGTGTATTTCCAGGGTCAGAGACCCAGTACTTC
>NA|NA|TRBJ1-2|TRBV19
CASMATHLGYTF
TGTGCCAGTATGGCGACACATCTTGGCTACACCTTC
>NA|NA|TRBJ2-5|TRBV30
CAWSSQVETQYF
TGTGCCTGGAGCTCGCAGGTGGAGACCCAGTACTTC
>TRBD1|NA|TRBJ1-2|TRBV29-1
CSVETGTDGYTF
TGCAGCGTTGAGACCGGGACAGATGGCTACACCTTC
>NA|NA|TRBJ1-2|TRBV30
CAWSVESTVYGYTF
TGTGCCTGGAGTGTAGAGAGTACGGTCTATGGCTACACCTTC
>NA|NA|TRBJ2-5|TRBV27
CASSFGQRYQETQYF
TGTGCCAGCAGTTTTGGTCAGCGGTACCAAGAGACCCAGTACTTC
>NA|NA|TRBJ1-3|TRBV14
CASSHASGNTIYF
TGTGCCAGCAGCCATGCCTCTGGAAACACCATATATTTT
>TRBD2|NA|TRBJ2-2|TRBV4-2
CASSPWTSGGTLTGELFF
TGTGCCAGCAGCCCCTGGACTAGCGGGGGGACCCTCACCGGGGAGCTGTTTTTT
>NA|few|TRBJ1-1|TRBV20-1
CSARHIEAFF
TGCAGTGCTAGGCATATCGAAGCTTTCTTT
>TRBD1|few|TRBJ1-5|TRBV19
CASSIPGQRSNQPQHF
TGTGCCAGTAGTATTCCGGGACAGAGGAGCAATCAGCCCCAGCATTTT
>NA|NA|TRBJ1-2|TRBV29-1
CSVGQVEGYGYTF
TGCAGCGTTGGACAGGTGGAAGGCTATGGCTACACCTTC
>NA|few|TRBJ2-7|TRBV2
CASTLSYEQYF
TGTGCCAGCACCCTCTCCTACGAGCAGTACTTC
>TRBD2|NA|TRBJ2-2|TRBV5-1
CASSSGLANTGELFF
TGCGCCAGCAGCTCGGGACTAGCGAACACCGGGGAGCTGTTTTTT
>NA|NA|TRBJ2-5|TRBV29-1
CSVAGLTGETQYF
TGCAGCGTTGCGGGGCTTACGGGGGAGACCCAGTACTTC
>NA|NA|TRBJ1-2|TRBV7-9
CASSLSRQGYYGYTF
TGTGCCAGCAGCTTATCACGGCAGGGGTACTATGGCTACACCTTC
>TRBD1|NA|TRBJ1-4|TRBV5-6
CASSWTGADEKLFF
TGTGCCAGCAGCTGGACAGGGGCGGATGAAAAACTGTTTTTT
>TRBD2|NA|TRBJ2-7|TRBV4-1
CASSQVLAGGYEQYF
TGCGCCAGCAGCCAAGTACTAGCGGGGGGGTATGAGCAGTACTTC
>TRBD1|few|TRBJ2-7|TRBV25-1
CASSERQGAYEQYF
TGTGCCAGCAGTGAGCGACAGGGGGCCTACGAGCAGTACTTC
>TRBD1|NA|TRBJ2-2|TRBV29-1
CSAKTGPNTGELFF
TGCAGCGCTAAGACAGGGCCGAACACCGGGGAGCTGTTTTTT
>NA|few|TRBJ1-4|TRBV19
CASSILTVNEKLFF
TGTGCCAGTAGTATTCTGACAGTTAATGAAAAACTGTTTTTT
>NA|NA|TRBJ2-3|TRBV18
CASSPERTDTQYF
TGTGCCAGCTCACCGGAGCGGACAGATACGCAGTATTTT
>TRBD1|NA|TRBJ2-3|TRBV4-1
CASRRDRGLTDTQYF
TGCGCCAGCAGGCGGGACAGGGGGCTCACAGATACGCAGTATTTT
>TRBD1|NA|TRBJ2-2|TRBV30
CAWSVDRENTGELFF
TGTGCCTGGAGTGTTGACAGGGAGAACACCGGGGAGCTGTTTTTT
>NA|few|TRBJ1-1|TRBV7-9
CASSAFKNEAFF
TGTGCCAGCAGCGCTTTTAAGAATGAAGCTTTCTTT